This T cell receptor beta chain derives from a study of T cells in Graves' hyperthyroidism and ophthalmopathy. Study results and caveats: A model of 13 V-J features distinguished ophthalmopathy from stable hyperthyroidism. Blood also showed most of the thyroid clonotypes that were expanded above 0.001.

About this clonotype: Its antigen remains unknown.

Clinical symptoms, serum thyroxine, TRAb, thyroid ultrasound and orbital computed tomography informed diagnoses. Trimming cost V 6 bases and J 6 bases; bases outside gene matches: 11. The CDR3 runs to 14 residues. The V gene's germline CDR1 is MNHNS and CDR2 SASEGT. Regions amplified from RNA transcripts were the TCR beta CDR3 regions. The study used the HTBI primer set for a first-round RT-PCR of the TCR CDR3. TCRdb reprocessed the multiplex PCR reads with MiXCR, giving one entry per CDR3 protein. The table records more than 150,000 distinct CDR3 sequences, about 17% of them present only once. The sequence came from a woman in her 50s with Graves' hyperthyroidism. The chain has TRBV6-1 and TRBJ2-7, with TRBD2 matching over 7 bases. Sequenced input: blood. CDR3 in amino acids: CASSPYTTSAEQYF. The CDR3 DNA is TGTGCCAGCAGCCCCTATACTACTAGCGCCGAGCAGTACTTC.